This TCR beta chain was sequenced in a study of blood T cells in healthy people across ages. General study findings and limits: The fall in TCR beta diversity per million T cells was roughly linear with age.

CDR1 DFQATT and CDR2 SNEGSKA come from the germline V gene (reference sequence). This CDR3 has 14 residues. Every participating donor contributed about 10 milliliters of peripheral blood through a draw. Concerning this clonotype: The antigen remains undetermined. Its ends do not fully match the called genes, so a read error is possible.

Together with a sample-barcoded 5' primer, a J-beta primer mix was included in a second PCR lasting roughly 7 to 11 cycles. Every cDNA molecule bore a tag from a template-switch adaptor containing 12 random nucleotides. TCRdb reprocessed the 5' RACE reads via MiXCR and lists one record per CDR3 protein. The sample includes some 670,000 distinct CDR3 sequences, more than 45% of them seen just once. The receptor comes from an elderly woman in good health. Material: blood. The chain joins TRBV20-1 to TRBJ1-5; D is ambiguous. The DNA for the CDR3 is TGCAGTGCTGGAGATCCCAATAGCAATCAGCCCCAGCATTTT. Protein sequence: CSAGDPNSNQPQHF.